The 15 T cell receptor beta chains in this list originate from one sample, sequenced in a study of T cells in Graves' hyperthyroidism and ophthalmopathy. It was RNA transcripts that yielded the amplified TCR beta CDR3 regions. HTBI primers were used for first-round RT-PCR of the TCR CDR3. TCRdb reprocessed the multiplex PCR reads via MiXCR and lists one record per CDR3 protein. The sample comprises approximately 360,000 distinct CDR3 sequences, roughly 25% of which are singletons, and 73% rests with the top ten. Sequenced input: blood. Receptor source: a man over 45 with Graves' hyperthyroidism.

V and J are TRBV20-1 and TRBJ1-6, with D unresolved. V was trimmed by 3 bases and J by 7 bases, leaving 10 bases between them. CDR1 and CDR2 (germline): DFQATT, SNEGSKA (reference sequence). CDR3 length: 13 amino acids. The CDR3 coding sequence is TGCAGTGCTAGGGAACAGATGAATTCACCCCTCCACTTT. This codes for CSAREQMNSPLHF.

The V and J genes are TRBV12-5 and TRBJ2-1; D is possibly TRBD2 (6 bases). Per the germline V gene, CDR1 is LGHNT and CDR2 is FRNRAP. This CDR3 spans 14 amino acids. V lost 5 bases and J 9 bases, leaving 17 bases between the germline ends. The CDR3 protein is CASGPPGDRGEQFF. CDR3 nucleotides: TGTGCTAGTGGTCCCCCGGGGGACCGAGGTGAGCAGTTCTTC.

As DNA, the CDR3 is TGTGCCAGCCAGGGGGATAGCAATCAGCCCCAGCATTTT. Protein sequence: CASQGDSNQPQHF. V usage is TRBV12-3 or TRBV12-4 and J usage is TRBJ1-5, with 7 bases identical to TRBD1. The CDR3 covers 13 residues. Germline trimming cut 8 bases from V and 0 bases from J; bases unmatched to any gene: 1.

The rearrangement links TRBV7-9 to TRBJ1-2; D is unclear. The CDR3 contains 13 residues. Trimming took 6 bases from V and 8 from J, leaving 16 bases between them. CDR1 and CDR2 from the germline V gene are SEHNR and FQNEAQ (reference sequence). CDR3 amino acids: CASSSDGIPGYTF. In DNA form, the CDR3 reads TGTGCCAGCAGTAGCGACGGGATCCCCGGCTACACCTTC.

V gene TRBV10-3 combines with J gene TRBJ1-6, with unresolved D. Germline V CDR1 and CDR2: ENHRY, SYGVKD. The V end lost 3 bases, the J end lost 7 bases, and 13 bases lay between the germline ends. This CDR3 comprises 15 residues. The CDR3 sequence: CAISERLEPNSPLHF. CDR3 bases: TGTGCCATCAGTGAAAGGCTCGAGCCCAATTCACCCCTCCACTTT.

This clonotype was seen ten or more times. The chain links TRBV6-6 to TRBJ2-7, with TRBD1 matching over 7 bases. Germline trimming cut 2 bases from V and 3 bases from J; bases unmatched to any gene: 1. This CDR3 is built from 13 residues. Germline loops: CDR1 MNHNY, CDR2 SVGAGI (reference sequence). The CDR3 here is CASSYRDSYEQYF. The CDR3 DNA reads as TGTGCCAGCAGTTACCGGGACAGCTACGAGCAGTACTTC.

The CDR3 region has the DNA TGCGCCAGCAGCTTCGACTACCGGGAGACCCAGTACTTC. It is translated as CASSFDYRETQYF. The chain recombines TRBV5-1 with TRBJ2-5, with D possibly matching TRBD2 (5 bases). Trimming took 2 bases from V and 5 from J, leaving 10 bases between them. CDR3 length: 13 residues. Germline values: CDR1 SGHRS, CDR2 YFSETQ.

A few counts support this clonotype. The CDR3 bases are TGTGCCAGCAGCTTAGGGCAGGGTATCGCTGAAGCTTTCTTT. This codes for CASSLGQGIAEAFF. V usage is TRBV7-3 and J usage is TRBJ1-1; tentatively, D is TRBD1 (5 bases). Germline V gives CDR1 SGHTA, CDR2 FQGTGA. This CDR3 is built from 14 residues. Trimming stripped 2 bases from V and 6 bases from J, with 13 bases between. Full variable domain (rest looked up from reference TRBV7-3 and TRBJ1-1): GAGVSQTPSNKVTEKGKYVELRCDPISGHTALYWYRQSLGQGPEFLIYFQGTGAADDSGLPNDRFFAVRPEGSVSTLKIQRTERGDSAVYLCASSLGQGIAEAFFGQGTRLTVV.

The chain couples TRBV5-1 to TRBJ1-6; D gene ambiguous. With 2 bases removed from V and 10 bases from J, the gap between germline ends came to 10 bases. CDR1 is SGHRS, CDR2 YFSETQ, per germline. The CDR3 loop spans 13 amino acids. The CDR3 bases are TGCGCCAGCAGCTTCGTATCAGTCTCACCCCTCCACTTT. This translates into CASSFVSVSPLHF.

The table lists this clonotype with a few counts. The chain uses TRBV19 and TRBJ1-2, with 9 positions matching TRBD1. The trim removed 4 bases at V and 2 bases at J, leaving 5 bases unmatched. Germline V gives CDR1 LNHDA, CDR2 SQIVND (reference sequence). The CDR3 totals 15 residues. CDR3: CASSRDRVTNYGYTF. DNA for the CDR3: TGTGCCAGTAGTAGGGACAGGGTGACCAACTATGGCTACACCTTC.

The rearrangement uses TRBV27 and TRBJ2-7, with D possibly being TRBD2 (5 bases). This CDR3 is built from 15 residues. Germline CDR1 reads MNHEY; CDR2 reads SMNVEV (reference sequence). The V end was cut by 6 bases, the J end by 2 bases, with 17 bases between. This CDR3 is CASSSASGGAYEQYF. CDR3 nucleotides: TGTGCCAGCAGCTCCGCGAGCGGAGGAGCCTACGAGCAGTACTTC.

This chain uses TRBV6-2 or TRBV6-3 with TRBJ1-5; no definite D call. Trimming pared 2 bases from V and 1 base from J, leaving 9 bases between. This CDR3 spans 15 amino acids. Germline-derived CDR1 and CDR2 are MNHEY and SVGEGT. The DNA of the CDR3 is TGTGCCAGCAGTTACGGGGTCGGAAGCAATCAGCCCCAGCATTTT. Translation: CASSYGVGSNQPQHF.

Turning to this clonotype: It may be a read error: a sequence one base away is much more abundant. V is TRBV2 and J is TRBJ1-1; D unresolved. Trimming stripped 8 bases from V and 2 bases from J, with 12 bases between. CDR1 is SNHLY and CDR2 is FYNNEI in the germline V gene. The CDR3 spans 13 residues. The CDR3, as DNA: TGTGCCAGCCAAAGACTGGACAACACTGAAGCTTTCTTT. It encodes CASQRLDNTEAFF.

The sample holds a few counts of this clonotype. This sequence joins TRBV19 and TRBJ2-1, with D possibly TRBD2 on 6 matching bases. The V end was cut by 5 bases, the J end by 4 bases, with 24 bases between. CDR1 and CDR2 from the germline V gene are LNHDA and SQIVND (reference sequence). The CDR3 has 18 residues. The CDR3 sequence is CASSSGGVLALVYNEQFF. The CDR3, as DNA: TGTGCCAGTAGTTCAGGAGGGGTCCTAGCACTCGTATACAATGAGCAGTTCTTC.

As DNA, the CDR3 is TGTGCCAGTAGTTTGGCATTTGGTAGTGGAGAGCAGTTCTTC. Its protein is CASSLAFGSGEQFF. The chain employs TRBV19 and TRBJ2-1; D remains unclear. This CDR3 is built from 14 residues. Deletions cut 5 bases from V and 10 bases from J, with 18 bases between. The V gene's germline CDR1 is LNHDA and CDR2 SQIVND (reference sequence).